Listed here are 23 T cell receptor beta chains from one sample, sequenced in a study of T cell responses to AZD1222 COVID-19 vaccine. Generated by immunoSEQ multiplex PCR, the TCRdb table keeps only in-frame clones and is missing some. The sample has approximately 79,000 clones, roughly 88% seen once. Sequences were derived from peripheral blood, sampled on day 0 of AZD1222 vaccination. The origin of the receptors is an adult in good health.

V is TRBV2 and J is TRBJ2-5; 8 nucleotides agree with TRBD1. The CDR3 is made up of 15 amino acids. In germline, CDR1 is SNHLY, CDR2 FYNNEI. V was pared by 4 bases and J by 4 bases, with 8 bases of the junction left unmatched. The CDR3 sequence is CASSAIGQGGETQYF. In DNA form, the CDR3 reads TGTGCCAGCAGTGCGATCGGACAGGGTGGAGAGACCCAGTACTTC.

CDR3 in DNA: TGCGCCAGCAGCTTGGCCAGGGTCGGATCCACAGATACGCAGTATTTT. Protein sequence: CASSLARVGSTDTQYF. The rearrangement joins TRBV5-1 to TRBJ2-3; tentative D call: TRBD1 (5 bases). This CDR3 is 16 amino acids long. Per germline, CDR1 SGHRS and CDR2 YFSETQ. Trimming stripped 0 bases from V and 2 bases from J, with 13 bases between.

This CDR3 is CASSIYGYTF. CDR3 bases: TGTGCCAGCAGCATCTATGGCTACACCTTC. The rearrangement uses TRBV5-8 and TRBJ1-2; D unresolved. V gave up 4 bases and J gave up 4 bases, with 2 bases separating them. The V gene's germline CDR1 is SGHTS and CDR2 YDEGEE. The CDR3 totals 10 residues.

The V gene is TRBV11-2, the J gene TRBJ1-1; D possibly corresponds to TRBD1 (5 bases). Germline V gene sequence: CDR1 SGHAT, CDR2 FQNNGV. The V and J ends lost 1 base and 6 bases respectively, with 21 bases between them. The CDR3 has 17 amino acids. The CDR3 DNA sequence: TGTGCCAGCAGCTTAGGGGCATACGAGGGGCGGAGGCCTGAAGCTTTCTTT. It translates to CASSLGAYEGRRPEAFF.

This clone was counted between two and nine times. CDR3 amino acids: CASSPLSEKAVANYGYTF. The CDR3 DNA sequence: TGTGCCAGCAGCCCCCTATCCGAAAAAGCGGTGGCTAACTATGGCTACACCTTC. The V call is TRBV5-5, the J call TRBJ1-2; D is ambiguous. The CDR3 contains 18 residues. CDR1 SGHKS and CDR2 YYEKEE come from the germline V gene (reference sequence). The V and J ends lost 4 bases and 0 bases respectively, with 22 bases between them. The variable domain in full, completed from reference TRBV5-5 and TRBJ1-2, reads DAGVTQSPTHLIKTRGQQVTLRCSPISGHKSVSWYQQVLGQGPQFIFQYYEKEERGRGNFPDRFSARQFPNYSSELNVNALLLGDSALYLCASSPLSEKAVANYGYTFGSGTRLTVV.

The chain has TRBV10-1 and TRBJ2-7; 9 bases match TRBD2. This CDR3 is 13 amino acids long. Germline loops: CDR1 WNHNN, CDR2 SYGVQD (reference sequence). J gave up 6 bases and V 5 bases, and 5 bases lay outside the gene matches. The CDR3 DNA follows: TGCGCCAGCAGTCCTAGCGGGAAGGTCGAGCAGTACTTC. This sequence encodes CASSPSGKVEQYF.

The CDR3 region is CASGLRVNTGELFF. CDR3 DNA sequence: TGTGCCAGCGGGCTCAGGGTCAACACCGGGGAGCTGTTTTTT. The chain recombines TRBV6-5 with TRBJ2-2; D possibly corresponds to TRBD1 (5 bases). Germline values: CDR1 MNHEY, CDR2 SVGAGI. The CDR3 runs 14 residues. Trimming pared 8 bases from V and 2 bases from J, leaving 12 bases between.

This sequence joins TRBV11-2 and TRBJ2-2, with TRBD2 matching 7 bases. The CDR3 loop spans 14 amino acids. V shed 5 bases, J shed 5 bases, and the junction held 5 bases outside the gene matches. Germline assignment: CDR1 SGHAT and CDR2 FQNNGV. CDR3 sequence reads: CASSPAAGTGELFF. CDR3 DNA sequence: TGTGCCAGCAGCCCAGCAGCGGGGACCGGGGAGCTGTTTTTT.

The sample holds one count of this clone. The DNA for the CDR3 is TGCGCCAGCAGCACCGCGGGAAGTAATGAAAAACTGTTTTTT. The encoded protein is CASSTAGSNEKLFF. V and J are TRBV5-1 and TRBJ1-4; D call uncertain. The length of the CDR3 is 14 residues. Trimming stripped 4 bases from V and 4 bases from J, with 11 bases between. Per the germline V gene, CDR1 is SGHRS and CDR2 is YFSETQ.

CDR3 in amino acids: CASSFGSPSYEQYF. As DNA, the CDR3 is TGTGCCAGCAGCTTCGGCTCACCCTCCTACGAGCAGTACTTC. The V and J genes are TRBV5-5 and TRBJ2-7; D unclear. CDR1 and CDR2 (germline): SGHKS, YYEKEE (reference sequence). The CDR3 contains 14 residues. Trimming cost V 2 bases and J 0 bases, with 9 bases left between them.

A note on this clone: Compared with germline, one end of the junction differs, possibly owing to a read error. The genes are TRBV6-2 or TRBV6-3 and TRBJ2-7; D is unresolved. Germline V gene data show CDR1 as MNHEY and CDR2 as SVGEGT. This CDR3 has 11 amino acids. CDR3 bases: TGTGCTAGCAGTTACCCCTTCGAGCAGTACTTC. This encodes CASSYPFEQYF.

The chain's CDR3 is CASSNSTFDVNYGYTF. CDR3 coding DNA: TGTGCCAGTAGTAACTCCACCTTCGACGTGAACTATGGCTACACCTTC. The V and J genes are TRBV19 and TRBJ1-2; no firm D call. CDR1 is LNHDA, CDR2 SQIVND, per germline (reference sequence). This CDR3 is built from 16 residues. The V gene lost 4 bases and the J gene lost 2 bases, with 17 bases spanning the gap.

The chain employs TRBV28 and TRBJ2-1, with TRBD2 identical over 14 bases. CDR3 length: 17 residues. CDR1 is MDHEN, CDR2 SYDVKM, per germline. V lost 5 bases, J lost 6 bases, and 9 bases stayed unmatched. CDR3: CASSGQTSGRAINEQFF. CDR3 nucleotides: TGTGCCAGCAGTGGACAGACTAGCGGGAGGGCAATCAATGAGCAGTTCTTC.

The chain links TRBV27 to TRBJ2-2; TRBD2 is a possible D gene (5 bases). Germline CDR1 is MNHEY and CDR2 is SMNVEV (reference sequence). This CDR3 is built from 14 residues. V was cut by 3 bases and J by 2 bases, with 7 bases left in between. The CDR3 loop reads CASSFRGNTGELFF. In nucleotides, the CDR3 is TGTGCCAGCAGTTTCCGGGGTAACACCGGGGAGCTGTTTTTT.

This clone was picked up one time. The chain joins TRBV15 to TRBJ2-7; 9 bases align to TRBD2. The length of the CDR3 is 13 residues. Germline CDR1 and CDR2: LNHNV and YYDKDF (reference sequence). Unmatched junction bases numbered 5, after V lost 9 bases and J lost 2 bases. CDR3 residues: CATGAGGPYEQYF. CDR3 DNA: TGTGCCACGGGGGCGGGAGGGCCCTACGAGCAGTACTTC.

The chain employs TRBV6-5 and TRBJ1-2; D is possibly TRBD1 (6 bases). Germline V gene data show CDR1 as MNHEY and CDR2 as SVGAGI. The CDR3 length is 13 residues. V was shortened by 10 bases and J by 9 bases, with 21 bases between the two germline ends. The CDR3 sequence: CATGIGQLKSYTF. Written as DNA, the CDR3 is TGTGCCACGGGTATCGGACAGCTTAAGAGCTACACCTTC.

The chain couples TRBV7-2 to TRBJ1-6; D may be TRBD1 (5 bases). Germline loops: CDR1 SGHTA, CDR2 FQGNSA. Trimming removed 5 bases from V and 10 bases from J, with 21 bases in between. The CDR3 is 16 amino acids. The chain's CDR3 is CASSPRGGGQGSPLHF. DNA for the CDR3: TGTGCCAGCAGCCCCCGGGGCGGTGGCCAAGGGTCACCCCTCCACTTT.

Written as DNA, the CDR3 is TGTGCCAGCAGCTTTGTACTAGCCAAAAACATTCAGTACTTC. Translating it yields CASSFVLAKNIQYF. This sequence joins TRBV7-2 and TRBJ2-4; D uncertain. Germline V gene sequence: CDR1 SGHTA, CDR2 FQGNSA. The CDR3 loop spans 14 amino acids. The V end was cut by 3 bases, the J end by 0 bases, with 6 bases between.

This clone was picked up one time. V gene TRBV2 combines with J gene TRBJ2-1, with D possibly called TRBD1 or TRBD2 (6 bases each). This CDR3 has 15 amino acids. The V gene's germline CDR1 is SNHLY and CDR2 FYNNEI. V was trimmed by 7 bases and J by 5 bases, leaving 18 bases between them. The CDR3 nucleotides read TGTGCCAGCATGCTGACTAGAGGGGGAAACAATGAGCAGTTCTTC. As protein: CASMLTRGGNNEQFF.

The CDR3 is CASSYTGQGGEQFF. The DNA of the CDR3 is TGTGCCAGCAGTTACACGGGACAGGGGGGTGAGCAGTTCTTC. This sequence joins TRBV6-6 and TRBJ2-1; 11 bases map to TRBD1. CDR3 length: 14 amino acids. With V trimmed by 2 bases and J by 9 bases, 3 bases remained unmatched. In germline, CDR1 is MNHNY, CDR2 SVGAGI (reference sequence).

With respect to this clone: Other DNA sequences in this sample translate to the same CDR3. The chain combines TRBV19 with TRBJ1-5; 8 positions match TRBD1. Germline lookup yields CDR1 LNHDA and CDR2 SQIVND (reference sequence). V gave up 4 bases and J gave up 5 bases; unmatched junction bases: 7. The CDR3 is made up of 15 amino acids. The CDR3 is CASSKGQGAYQPQHF. The DNA for the CDR3 is TGTGCCAGTAGTAAGGGCCAGGGGGCATATCAGCCCCAGCATTTT. The full variable domain, in which reference TRBV19 and TRBJ1-5 provide the parts outside the CDR3, is DGGITQSPKYLFRKEGQNVTLSCEQNLNHDAMYWYRQDPGQGLRLIYYSQIVNDFQKGDIAEGYSVSREKKESFPLTVTSAQKNPTAFYLCASSKGQGAYQPQHFGDGTRLSIL.

This chain connects TRBV30 to TRBJ1-1, with TRBD1 matching over 7 bases. Germline CDR1 reads GTSNPN; CDR2 reads SVGIG (reference sequence). The CDR3 has 16 amino acids. With 0 bases clipped from V and 1 base from J, the junction kept 8 bases outside the gene matches. The CDR3 DNA sequence: TGTGCCTGGAGTGTGTGGGCAGGGGGTGGGAACACTGAAGCTTTCTTT. Translated, it gives CAWSVWAGGGNTEAFF.

The V gene is TRBV5-1, the J gene TRBJ1-6, with 7 bases that match TRBD1. The germline CDR1 and CDR2 sequences are SGHRS and YFSETQ. Trimming at V came to 0 bases and at J to 7 bases, leaving 1 base not matched to a gene. This CDR3 contains 14 residues. The CDR3 region is CASSLDRGNSPLHF. The DNA of the CDR3 is TGCGCCAGCAGCTTGGACAGGGGCAATTCACCCCTCCACTTT.